This TCR beta chain was found in a study of blood T cells in healthy people across ages. Trimming removed 4 bases at V and 4 bases at J, with 14 bases between. The CDR3 is 14 amino acids. Per germline, CDR1 MNHEY and CDR2 SMNVEV (reference sequence). Researchers collected 9.5 to 10 milliliters of peripheral blood from every single donor. A second 7 to 11 cycle PCR used barcoded and J-beta primers. TCRdb reprocessed the 5' RACE reads via MiXCR and lists one record per CDR3 protein. The sample holds around 1,000,000 distinct CDR3 sequences, approximately 26% seen once. This clonotype was detected a few times. These data were also reused for a study on T cells of mothers and their children. As that report states: Each mother yielded more than 9.5 million TCR beta CDR3 reads. Each child yielded millions of reads.

The TCR originated in a girl aged 2 to 9 in good health. Material for sequencing was blood. This chain uses TRBV27 with TRBJ2-7, with D tentatively TRBD2 (5 bases). The CDR3 DNA follows: TGTGCCAGCAGTTGGACTCCTACCGCTTACGAGCAGTACTTC. Its translation: CASSWTPTAYEQYF.